These 17 T cell receptor beta chains originate from one sample sequenced in a study of T cell changes during pregnancy in multiple sclerosis. Using immunoSEQ multiplex PCR, the repertoire was profiled, and TCRdb retains in-frame clones only, with some absent. Of more than 65,000 clones in the sample, roughly 95% were seen once. Specimen: peripheral blood, collected in the second trimester of pregnancy. The receptor set was obtained from a female donor with multiple sclerosis, enrolled in a pregnancy study.

This chain joins TRBV7-9 and TRBJ2-3, with 8 bases matching TRBD1. This CDR3 region has 18 residues. From germline, CDR1 is SEHNR and CDR2 FQNEAQ (reference sequence). Trimming at V came to 5 bases and at J to 1 base, leaving 14 bases not matched to a gene. The CDR3 DNA follows: TGTGCCAGCAGCCCCGGACAGGGAAGAGTTCTTGGCACAGATACGCAGTATTTT. Protein: CASSPGQGRVLGTDTQYF.

This chain connects TRBV6-1 to TRBJ1-4, with 8 bases matching TRBD1. The CDR3 runs to 14 residues. Germline assignment: CDR1 MNHNS and CDR2 SASEGT. After removal of 8 bases from V and 4 bases from J, the junction contained 6 bases not matched to a gene. CDR3 in amino acids: CASGGQGDNEKLFF. The DNA for the CDR3 is TGTGCCAGCGGTGGACAGGGCGATAATGAAAAACTGTTTTTT.

The chain links TRBV29-1 to TRBJ2-5, with 9 bases matching TRBD1. J lost 5 bases, V lost 5 bases, and 3 bases had no gene match. CDR3 length equals 12 residues. Germline values: CDR1 SQVTM, CDR2 ANQGSEA. CDR3 loop: CSVQTGGETQYF. The DNA of the CDR3 is TGCAGCGTTCAGACAGGGGGGGAGACCCAGTACTTC. Drawing the rest from reference TRBV29-1 and TRBJ2-5, the complete variable domain is SAVISQKPSRDICQRGTSLTIQCQVDSQVTMMFWYRQQPGQSLTLIATANQGSEATYESGFVIDKFPISRPNLTFSTLTVSNMSPEDSSIYLCSVQTGGETQYFGPGTRLLVL.

The J gene is TRBJ2-6, the V gene TRBV7-6; D not certain. Germline-derived CDR1 and CDR2 are SGHVS and FNYEAQ. Trimming removed 5 bases from V and 9 bases from J, with 17 bases in between. This CDR3 has 15 residues. The DNA for the CDR3 is TGTGCCAGCAGCCCCAGCCAGACCCGGAGCAACGTCCTGACTTTC. It translates to CASSPSQTRSNVLTF.

The chain couples TRBV6-4 to TRBJ2-3, with a weak D call TRBD2 (6 bases). Trimming pared 4 bases from V and 6 bases from J, leaving 11 bases between. The CDR3 has 13 amino acids. CDR1 is MRHNA and CDR2 is SNTAGT in the germline V gene. In DNA form, the CDR3 reads TGTGCCAGCAGTGGCGACCGGGGGGATACGCAGTATTTT. It specifies CASSGDRGDTQYF.

The chain combines TRBV7-8 with TRBJ1-2, with D hard to call. Germline loops: CDR1 SGHVS, CDR2 FQNEAQ. The CDR3 extends over 14 amino acids. With 1 base removed from V and 5 bases from J, the gap between germline ends came to 11 bases. The CDR3 is CASSLDEARYGYTF. The DNA for the CDR3 is TGTGCCAGCAGCTTAGACGAGGCCCGGTATGGCTACACCTTC.

The chain has TRBV6-1 and TRBJ2-7; no reliable D call. The V end was cut by 6 bases, the J end by 3 bases, with 9 bases between. Per the germline V gene, CDR1 is MNHNS and CDR2 is SASEGT. The CDR3 loop spans 12 amino acids. CDR3: CASSDIRYEQYF. The CDR3 bases are TGTGCCAGCAGCGACATACGCTACGAGCAGTACTTC.

CDR3 in DNA: TGTGCCAGCAGCTACGGACTAGCGGAGAACACCGGGGAGCTGTTTTTT. It yields the protein CASSYGLAENTGELFF. The gene calls are TRBV9 and TRBJ2-2; 10 bases align to TRBD2. The CDR3 length is 16 residues. The V gene's germline CDR1 is SGDLS and CDR2 YYNGEE. After removal of 4 bases from V and 1 base from J, the junction contained 4 bases not matched to a gene.

V usage is TRBV11-3 and J usage is TRBJ2-2, with D tentatively TRBD1 (6 bases). The germline gives CDR1 SGHNT, CDR2 YENEEA. The CDR3 consists of 16 residues. V lost 4 bases and J 3 bases, leaving 15 bases between the germline ends. CDR3 residues: CASSSDTGWYTGELFF. The CDR3 DNA reads as TGTGCCAGCAGCTCAGACACAGGGTGGTACACCGGGGAGCTGTTTTTT.

This sequence joins TRBV4-1 and TRBJ2-7; 7 bases match TRBD1. The germline CDR1 and CDR2 sequences are MGHRA and YSYEKL. This CDR3 spans 13 amino acids. The V segment lost 0 bases and the J segment 7 bases; nucleotides outside the gene matches: 3. In DNA form, the CDR3 reads TGCGCCAGCAGCCAAGAGGCAGGGGGTGAGCAGTACTTC. Translation: CASSQEAGGEQYF.

The chain couples TRBV19 to TRBJ1-1; 9 positions match TRBD1. V was clipped by 5 bases and J by 3 bases; unmatched bases: 7. CDR3 length equals 15 residues. The germline V gene has CDR1 LNHDA and CDR2 SQIVND (reference sequence). The CDR3 here is CASSLKGTGYTEAFF. The CDR3 DNA sequence: TGTGCCAGTAGTCTTAAGGGGACAGGGTACACTGAAGCTTTCTTT.

This clone was recorded once. This chain joins TRBV19 and TRBJ1-1, with a weak D call TRBD1 (6 bases). Germline loops: CDR1 LNHDA, CDR2 SQIVND (reference sequence). V was shortened by 7 bases and J by 2 bases, with 23 bases between the two germline ends. The CDR3 loop spans 17 amino acids. The CDR3 loop is CASKGVTGISLNTEAFF. In DNA form, the CDR3 reads TGTGCCAGTAAGGGTGTGACAGGAATATCGCTTAACACTGAAGCTTTCTTT.

This chain links TRBV27 with TRBJ2-2; TRBD1 matches at 7 bases. CDR3 length equals 20 residues. Trimming cost V 0 bases and J 3 bases; bases outside gene matches: 16. The germline gives CDR1 MNHEY, CDR2 SMNVEV (reference sequence). CDR3 nucleotide sequence: TGTGCCAGCAGTTTATCGTTACTCTACAGAGGGGGCGCGCACACCGGGGAGCTGTTTTTT. Translation gives CASSLSLLYRGGAHTGELFF.

This clone was counted a single time. The V call is TRBV27, the J call TRBJ2-7; 7 bases match TRBD2. V lost 3 bases, J lost 2 bases, and 10 bases stayed unmatched. Germline values: CDR1 MNHEY, CDR2 SMNVEV (reference sequence). The CDR3 is 16 amino acids. The CDR3 loop is CASSFGTTPPTYEQYF. The CDR3, as DNA: TGTGCCAGCAGTTTCGGGACTACACCCCCAACCTACGAGCAGTACTTC.

In its sample, this clone was seen once. The V call is TRBV9, the J call TRBJ1-5, with D maybe TRBD1 (6 bases). The CDR3 runs to 13 residues. Trimming stripped 0 bases from V and 6 bases from J, with 7 bases between. The germline V gene has CDR1 SGDLS and CDR2 YYNGEE. In nucleotides, the CDR3 is TGTGCCAGCAGCGTAGGAGGGGGTCAGCCCCAGCATTTT. It encodes CASSVGGGQPQHF.

This clone showed up just a few times. The chain employs TRBV9 and TRBJ1-5, with D maybe TRBD1 (6 bases). From germline, CDR1 is SGDLS and CDR2 YYNGEE. The CDR3 totals 15 residues. Trimming removed 0 bases from V and 7 bases from J, with 14 bases in between. Here the CDR3 DNA reads TGTGCCAGCAGCGTAGATGGGACAACATACCAGCCCCAGCATTTT. Amino acid sequence: CASSVDGTTYQPQHF.

The V and J genes are TRBV2 and TRBJ2-7; TRBD2 matches 8 bases. V was clipped by 4 bases and J by 3 bases; unmatched bases: 5. The CDR3 totals 14 residues. Per germline, CDR1 SNHLY and CDR2 FYNNEI. The CDR3 DNA reads as TGTGCCAGCAGTGCGGGACTAGACTACTACGAGCAGTACTTC. It yields the protein CASSAGLDYYEQYF.